This TCR beta chain is from a study of shared clonotypes between healthy human individuals. About the study: Each donor contributed plates that comprised three CD4 naive, three CD4 memory, two CD8 naive and one CD8 memory.

Germline V CDR1 and CDR2: SGHKS, YYEKEE (reference sequence). The CDR3 contains 13 residues. V was shortened by 1 base and J by 8 bases, with 10 bases between the two germline ends. CD4+ cell separation produced CD45RA+ naive and CD45RA-negative memory subsets. Study findings and constraints: For sorted subsets, rarefaction showed incomplete sequencing despite large depth.

TCRdb's table, derived via immunoSEQ multiplex PCR, lists solely in-frame clones and lacks some. The table lists around 1.6 million clones, approximately 98% of them singletons. As for this clone: Its antigen is still unknown.

The origin of this receptor is a man aged 25 to 40 in good health. The sample consisted of naive CD4+ T cells sorted from blood. Subset given: CD45RA+ positively selected. The chain is built from TRBV5-5 and TRBJ2-1; D remains ambiguous. CDR3 region: CASSLLGIDEQFF. CDR3 in DNA: TGTGCCAGCAGCTTGTTGGGTATTGATGAGCAGTTCTTC. The whole variable domain, filled in from reference TRBV5-5 and TRBJ2-1, reads DAGVTQSPTHLIKTRGQQVTLRCSPISGHKSVSWYQQVLGQGPQFIFQYYEKEERGRGNFPDRFSARQFPNYSSELNVNALLLGDSALYLCASSLLGIDEQFFGPGTRLTVL.